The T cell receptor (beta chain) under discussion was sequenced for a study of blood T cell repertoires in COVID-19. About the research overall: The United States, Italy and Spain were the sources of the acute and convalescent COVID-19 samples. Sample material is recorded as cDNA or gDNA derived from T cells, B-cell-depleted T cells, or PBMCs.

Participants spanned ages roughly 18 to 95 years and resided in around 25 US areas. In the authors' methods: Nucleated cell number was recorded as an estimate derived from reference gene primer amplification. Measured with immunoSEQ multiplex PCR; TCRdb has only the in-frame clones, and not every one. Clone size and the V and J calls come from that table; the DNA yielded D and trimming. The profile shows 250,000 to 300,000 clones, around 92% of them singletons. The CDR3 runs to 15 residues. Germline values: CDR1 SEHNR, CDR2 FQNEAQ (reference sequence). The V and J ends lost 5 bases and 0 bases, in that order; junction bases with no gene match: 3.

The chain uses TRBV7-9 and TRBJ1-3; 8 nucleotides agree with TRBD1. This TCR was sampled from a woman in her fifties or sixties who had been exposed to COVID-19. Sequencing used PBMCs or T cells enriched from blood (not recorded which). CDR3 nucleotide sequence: TGTGCCAGCAGCCGAGACAGGGGCTCTGGAAACACCATATATTTT. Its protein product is CASSRDRGSGNTIYF.